This is a list of T cell receptor beta chains from one sample in a study of response to subunit inactivated influenza vaccine. Each CDR3 protein is one row after TCRdb ran MiXCR on the RT-PCR reads. The sample lists more than 700,000 distinct CDR3 sequences; around 20% were seen once. Sequences were derived from PBMCs from blood, sampled 4 to 6 days after vaccination. The receptors derive from a man aged 45-65 years who received an inactivated influenza vaccine. Each CDR3 is given with its conserved first and last residue. The D gene is left open where the match is weak. The size of a clone is reported for some rows only, either as once, few or many, or as a class for expanded clones.

J,V,size,D,CDR3,DNA
TRBJ2-7,TRBV28,-,TRBD1,CAVRDRGSYEQYF,TGTGCCGTGAGGGACAGGGGTTCCTACGAGCAGTACTTC
TRBJ1-1,TRBV5-8,-,TRBD1,CASSWTGGVNTEAFF,TGTGCCAGCAGCTGGACAGGGGGCGTCAACACTGAAGCTTTCTTT
TRBJ1-1,TRBV6-1,-,TRBD1,CASSPGQGANTEAFF,TGTGCCAGCAGCCCCGGACAGGGGGCGAACACTGAAGCTTTCTTT
TRBJ1-1,TRBV20-1,few,-,CSASQRVNTEAFF,TGCAGTGCTAGCCAAAGGGTAAACACTGAAGCTTTCTTT
TRBJ2-5,TRBV12-3/TRBV12-4,few,TRBD2,CASSSLGRAGGTRVQYF,TGTGCCAGCAGTTCCCTTGGCCGAGCGGGGGGCACGAGGGTCCAGTACTTC
TRBJ1-4,TRBV12-3/TRBV12-4,few,-,CASSFGRLNEKLFF,TGTGCCAGCAGTTTTGGCAGGCTAAATGAAAAACTGTTTTTT
TRBJ2-2,TRBV27,few,-,CASAPPLNTGELFF,TGTGCCAGCGCCCCCCCACTAAACACCGGGGAGCTGTTTTTT
TRBJ1-4,TRBV7-9,-,-,CASSLASRGEKLFF,TGTGCCAGCAGCTTAGCTTCGCGGGGTGAAAAACTGTTTTTT
TRBJ2-2,TRBV10-3,few,-,CAITGHRNTGELFF,TGTGCCATCACTGGACATCGGAACACCGGGGAGCTGTTTTTT
TRBJ2-7,TRBV28,-,-,CASRPSRGGAYEQYF,TGTGCCAGCAGGCCCTCCAGGGGGGGCGCCTACGAGCAGTACTTC
TRBJ2-7,TRBV30,-,TRBD2,CAWDLAGKSTRYF,TGTGCCTGGGACCTAGCGGGAAAATCCACGAGGTACTTC
TRBJ1-5,TRBV7-6,few,-,CASSLDTGNQPQHF,TGTGCCAGCAGCTTAGATACAGGAAATCAGCCCCAGCATTTT
TRBJ2-1,TRBV21-1,-,-,CASSKIRASSYNEQFF,TGTGCCAGCAGCAAAATCAGGGCTAGCTCCTACAATGAGCAGTTCTTC
TRBJ2-1,TRBV6-2/TRBV6-3,-,TRBD2,CASSYSRVARTSGYNEQFF,TGTGCCAGCAGTTACTCGAGGGTCGCGAGGACTAGCGGTTACAATGAGCAGTTCTTC
TRBJ2-5,TRBV12-5,-,TRBD2,CASGLVLSGRGTQETQYF,TGTGCTAGTGGTTTGGTACTCTCCGGGCGGGGGACCCAAGAGACCCAGTACTTC
TRBJ2-2,TRBV20-1,few,-,CSAPRGGRGNTGELFF,TGCAGTGCCCCCAGAGGGGGGAGAGGGAACACCGGGGAGCTGTTTTTT
TRBJ2-7,TRBV15,-,-,CATSRDRSYEQYF,TGTGCCACCAGCAGAGATCGCTCCTACGAGCAGTACTTC
TRBJ2-5,TRBV20-1,few,TRBD2,CSAKGLADQETQYF,TGCAGTGCTAAGGGACTAGCGGATCAAGAGACCCAGTACTTC
TRBJ2-2,TRBV6-2/TRBV6-3,-,-,CASSPNDIFTGELFF,TGTGCCAGCAGTCCTAATGACATATTCACCGGGGAGCTGTTTTTT
TRBJ2-1,TRBV27,-,TRBD2,CASRRPGLAGVNEQFF,TGTGCCAGCAGGCGACCGGGACTAGCGGGAGTCAATGAGCAGTTCTTC
TRBJ1-4,TRBV4-3,many,TRBD1,CASSLRGTGSEKLFF,TGCGCCAGCAGCCTACGGGGGACAGGGAGTGAAAAACTGTTTTTT